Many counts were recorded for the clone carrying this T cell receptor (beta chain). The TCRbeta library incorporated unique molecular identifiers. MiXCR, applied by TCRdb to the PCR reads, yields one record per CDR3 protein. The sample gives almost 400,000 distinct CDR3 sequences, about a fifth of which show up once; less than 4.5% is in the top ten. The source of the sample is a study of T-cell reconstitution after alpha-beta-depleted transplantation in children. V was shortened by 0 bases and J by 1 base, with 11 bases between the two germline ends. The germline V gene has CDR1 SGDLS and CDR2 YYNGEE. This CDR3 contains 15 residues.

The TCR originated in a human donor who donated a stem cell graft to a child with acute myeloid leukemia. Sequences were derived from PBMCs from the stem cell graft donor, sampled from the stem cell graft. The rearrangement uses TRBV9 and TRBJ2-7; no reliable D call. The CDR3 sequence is CASSVGPPESYEQYF. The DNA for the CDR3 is TGTGCCAGCAGCGTAGGGCCCCCGGAGTCCTACGAGCAGTACTTC.